This TCR beta chain was sequenced during a study of cytomegalovirus exposure and HLA in healthy donors. The PCR ran on 60 Vbeta and 13 Jbeta primers. Profiled with immunoSEQ multiplex PCR; TCRdb holds only in-frame clones, not every one. The top ten clones hold 1.3% to 1.5% of a sample with 150,000 to 180,000 clones, 75% of them seen once. V was pared by 0 bases and J by 4 bases, with 10 bases between. Germline V CDR1 and CDR2: MGHRA, YSYEKL. The CDR3 is made up of 15 amino acids. This clone was recorded a few times. V and J are TRBV4-1 and TRBJ1-5; D is undetermined. This receptor was taken from a man aged 18 to 29 in good health and CMV-seronegative. Sequencing input: PBMCs. CDR3 coding DNA: TGCGCCAGCAGCCAAGACAGGCAGTTGAATCAGCCCCAGCATTTT. This sequence encodes CASSQDRQLNQPQHF.